The entry that follows covers one T cell receptor (beta chain) sequence. In the authors' workflow: By means of reference gene primer amplification, nucleated cell counts were estimated. Measured with immunoSEQ multiplex PCR; TCRdb has only the in-frame clones, and not every one. V and J calls plus clone size are reproduced from that table; the DNA served to infer D and trimming. The sample comprises 210,000 or so clones, 80% to 90% of which are singletons, and 3.5% to 4.5% rests with the top ten. The record originates from a study of blood T cell repertoires in COVID-19. Study in general: Samples of COVID-19 (acute and convalescent) were obtained from the United States, Italy and Spain. T cells, B-cell-depleted T cells, or PBMCs provided the cDNA or gDNA that served as material.

The germline CDR1 and CDR2 sequences are MNHEY and SMNVEV (reference sequence). The CDR3 runs 14 residues. V was trimmed by 5 bases and J by 2 bases, leaving 12 bases between them. V gene TRBV27 combines with J gene TRBJ1-1, with a possible D match to TRBD1 (5 bases). The sequencing sample was made of peripheral blood. The sequence came from a man aged 50 or older with acute or convalescent COVID-19. This chain's CDR3 is CASSTRQTNTEAFF. As DNA, the CDR3 is TGTGCCAGCAGTACACGACAGACTAACACTGAAGCTTTCTTT.